This record looks at one T cell receptor (beta chain) sequence and its context. Its target is unknown. V was cut by 4 bases and J by 0 bases, with 12 bases left in between. The CDR3 sequence is 16 residues long. CDR1 is SGHTA, CDR2 FQGTGA, per germline. This PCR relied on a set of 60 Vbeta primers and 13 Jbeta primers. TCRdb keeps only in-frame clones here, not all; method: immunoSEQ multiplex PCR. Among approximately 42,000 clones listed, over 70% were seen once. The sample belongs to a study of cytomegalovirus exposure and HLA in healthy donors. Study-wide points: A missense DCLRE1C variant was associated with V- and J-gene trimming of TCR beta chains in a later analysis, and an independent cohort replicated the association. What TCR beta sequences reportedly achieved was accurate prediction of HLA-A and HLA-B alleles in most subjects. Rare sequences made up most TCRs, while some public TCRs were found in many donors.

The sample consisted of PBMCs. The TCR sequence derives from a man between 45 and 60 years old in good health and CMV-seronegative. The chain has TRBV7-3 and TRBJ2-2; TRBD1 might be the D (6 bases). The CDR3 spells CASSSYRETNTGELFF. The CDR3 coding sequence is TGTGCCAGCAGCTCCTACAGGGAGACGAACACCGGGGAGCTGTTTTTT.